This T cell receptor beta chain was sequenced in a study of spatial heterogeneity in lung cancer. Time point here: sample taken at primary tumor resection. TCRdb called the 5' RACE reads again in MiXCR, with one record for every CDR3 protein. The profile covers about 20,000 distinct CDR3 sequences, with around 6.9% appearing a single time and 23% taken by the ten largest. General observations from the study: Tumors with more nonsynonymous mutations had more expanded intratumoral alpha and beta TCRs.

Trimming cost V 8 bases and J 0 bases, with 8 bases left between them. Germline-derived CDR1 and CDR2 are MDHEN and SYDVKM. CDR3 length: 13 residues. In its sample, this clonotype was seen many times. Its cognate antigen is unknown. This material consisted of lung tumor tissue, taken at surgery. The receptor was isolated from a male donor with early-stage non-small cell lung cancer. The chain links TRBV28 to TRBJ1-3; no clear D gene. Here the CDR3 reads CASWTASGNTIYF. CDR3 DNA: TGTGCCAGCTGGACGGCCTCTGGAAACACCATATATTTT.